This T cell receptor beta chain was captured in a study of OX40 agonist ivuxolimab in advanced cancers. In the study overall: Ivuxolimab was an agonistic, fully human IgG2 monoclonal antibody directed against OX40 (CD134), a costimulatory receptor. Three dose-escalation patients achieved partial responses, one with hepatocellular carcinoma and two with cutaneous melanoma. Prior anti-PD-1, anti-PD-L1 or anti-CTLA-4 therapy was permitted, and checkpoint inhibitors had been received by around 39% of dose-escalation patients. The paper reports the monotherapy dose-escalation portion (N ≈ 52 patients) of the phase I ivuxolimab trial. The point of sequencing TCRbeta in the periphery was to test whether ivuxolimab changed TCR sequence diversity and drove clonal T-cell expansion. A male proportion of around 81% and a mean age of 60 years, ranging from roughly 23 to 85, were recorded for the dose-escalation cohort. Among the roughly 52 dose-escalation patients, roughly 20 had hepatocellular carcinoma, approximately 15 melanoma, 9 renal cell carcinoma and 9 head and neck cancer. Intravenous ivuxolimab was administered to patients every 2 weeks at six dose levels: 0.01, 0.1, 0.3, 1.5, 3 and 10 mg/kg.

General findings and caveats noted by the study authors: At doses of 0.1 to 3.0 mg/kg, clonal expansion of both CD4+ and CD8+ blood T cells was observed from baseline to week 6. After ivuxolimab, more expanded clones were found on average in CD8+ T cells than in CD4+ T cells. In the 0.1-3.0 mg/kg groups, partial responders were among the patients with the lowest normalized peripheral clonal expansion, particularly in CD8+ T cells. Antigen specificity was not determined for the clonally expanded peripheral T cells. Low levels of normalized T-cell clonal expansion were also shown by some nonresponding patients.

To sequence the TCRbeta CDR3 region, genomic DNA was isolated from the sorted cells. TCRbeta CDR3 regions were sequenced using the immunoSEQ Assay. What TCRdb holds here is the immuneACCESS table cut down to in-frame rearrangements. Part of the clones is not present; checked against another copy, under half of the missing clones reflect an unresolved V gene, and the others are unexplained. Present in this sample are under 80,000 clones, nearly 95% of which were seen just once. About 6.6% of the sample comes from the top ten. A remark on this clone: Its recognized antigen is unknown. No base-level quality is on record; no much larger clone is a single base apart.

Trimming removed 3 bases from V and 8 bases from J, leaving 18 bases between the germline ends. The CDR3 runs 15 residues from the cysteine to the phenylalanine. CDR3 DNA only is kept here, 45 bases in frame from base 1. CDR1 MNHEY and CDR2 SMNVEV were looked up in the germline V gene (reference sequence). Patients with a history of autoimmune disease or receiving systemic immunosuppression were excluded from the trial. In every dose cohort, peripheral blood was drawn for TCR sequencing at baseline, cycle 4 day 1, and cycle 7 day 1. The samples were taken from a phase I, first-in-human, multicenter, open-label dose-escalation trial of ivuxolimab. Adults with locally advanced or metastatic melanoma, renal cell carcinoma, hepatocellular carcinoma or head and neck squamous cell carcinoma were enrolled in the trial. Before TCR sequencing, CD4+ and CD8+ T cells were separately sorted from peripheral blood.

The sample here was CD4+ or CD8+ T cells sorted from blood, taken in a trial of the OX40 agonist ivuxolimab. The rearranged segments are TRBV27 and TRBJ2-3; TRBD1 is a possible D gene, resting on 6 matching bases. The sequence was obtained from an adult with an advanced solid tumor such as melanoma, head and neck, liver or kidney cancer. The DNA reads TGTGCCAGCAGTTTGGGCTTGGACAGTTTTGGTACGCAGTATTTT. The translation is CASSLGLDSFGTQYF.